These 4 T cell receptor beta chains were all obtained from the same sample, sequenced in a study of T cells in Graves' hyperthyroidism and ophthalmopathy. What was amplified from RNA transcripts were TCR beta CDR3 regions. An initial round of RT-PCR targeting the TCR CDR3 relied on the HTBI primer set. TCRdb redid the calling of the multiplex PCR reads with MiXCR, one entry per CDR3 protein. The repertoire holds around 350,000 distinct CDR3 sequences, with about 13% as singletons. The sample taken for sequencing was blood. All receptors derive from a woman under 30 with Graves' hyperthyroidism.

This clonotype appeared many times. The chain has TRBV7-9 and TRBJ2-5, with D possibly being TRBD2 (7 bases). This CDR3 spans 13 amino acids. V was pared by 4 bases and J by 5 bases, with 11 bases between. Per the germline V gene, CDR1 is SEHNR and CDR2 is FQNEAQ (reference sequence). In nucleotides, the CDR3 is TGTGCCAGCAGCTACAGGGACTACGAGACCCAGTACTTC. It is translated as CASSYRDYETQYF.

The chain combines TRBV20-1 with TRBJ1-1; D possibly corresponds to TRBD1 (6 bases). The CDR3 extends over 12 amino acids. The germline V gene encodes CDR1 DFQATT and CDR2 SNEGSKA (reference sequence). Trimming cost V 8 bases and J 4 bases, with 14 bases left between them. CDR3 DNA: TGCAGTATCGGGGGCAGAGGCACTGAAGCTTTCTTT. Translation gives CSIGGRGTEAFF.

The rearrangement links TRBV18 to TRBJ2-6; TRBD1 agrees at 8 bases. CDR3 length equals 19 residues. CDR1 and CDR2 from the germline V gene are KGHSH and LQKENI. V dropped 3 bases and J dropped 0; count of bases not matched to a gene: 10. CDR3 sequence: CASSPRTGLTFSGANVLTF. The CDR3 coding sequence is TGTGCCAGCTCACCCAGGACAGGGTTGACCTTCTCTGGGGCCAACGTCCTGACTTTC.

There are many counts of this clonotype. This sequence joins TRBV12-3 or TRBV12-4 and TRBJ2-3, with a possible D match to TRBD1 (5 bases). This CDR3 has 15 residues. V lost 3 bases and J lost 5, with 15 bases in between. CDR3 DNA: TGTGCCAGCAGTTTGGGTAGGGGTAGTGAAGATACGCAGTATTTT. Protein product: CASSLGRGSEDTQYF.